The next 17 T cell receptor beta chains were all read from a single sample in a study of OX40 agonist ivuxolimab in advanced cancers. Sequencing was performed with immunoSEQ multiplex PCR; in TCRdb, only in-frame clones are kept and a portion is missing. The profile shows about 23,000 clones, 77% of them singletons. The sample here was CD4+ or CD8+ T cells sorted from blood, taken in a trial of the OX40 agonist ivuxolimab. The receptors were gathered from an adult with an advanced solid tumor such as melanoma, head and neck, liver or kidney cancer.

The chain employs TRBV6-5 and TRBJ2-3; D is ambiguous. The CDR3 totals 12 residues. Per germline, CDR1 MNHEY and CDR2 SVGAGI. Trimming left V 4 bases short and J 4 bases short, with 6 bases between. CDR3 sequence: CASSSPPDTQYF. Written as DNA, the CDR3 is TGTGCCAGCAGTTCGCCGCCAGATACGCAGTATTTT.

The V call is TRBV5-5, the J call TRBJ1-2, with D hard to call. V was pared by 4 bases and J by 1 base, with 5 bases between. Germline lookup yields CDR1 SGHKS and CDR2 YYEKEE (reference sequence). This CDR3 is built from 12 residues. CDR3 protein: CASSRNNYGYTF. The CDR3 DNA reads TGTGCCAGCAGCCGCAATAACTATGGCTACACCTTC.

The gene calls are TRBV5-1 and TRBJ2-1, with 10 bases that match TRBD1. This CDR3 has 17 amino acids. Germline CDR1 and CDR2: SGHRS and YFSETQ. V lost 3 bases to trimming and J lost 6 bases; unmatched junction nucleotides: 12. The CDR3 here is CASSSSGRDRGVNEQFF. CDR3 DNA: TGCGCCAGCAGCTCATCAGGGCGGGACAGGGGAGTCAATGAGCAGTTCTTC.

The chain employs TRBV6-5 and TRBJ1-5; the D gene is possibly TRBD1 (5 bases). V lost 0 bases and J lost 6, with 9 bases in between. The CDR3 is made up of 14 amino acids. CDR1 and CDR2 (germline): MNHEY, SVGAGI. The CDR3 nucleotides read TGTGCCAGCAGTTACTCGCAGGGAACTCAGCCCCAGCATTTT. It specifies CASSYSQGTQPQHF.

This chain connects TRBV5-1 to TRBJ1-3; 7 bases align to TRBD1. This CDR3 spans 14 amino acids. The germline gives CDR1 SGHRS, CDR2 YFSETQ. The junction had 6 bases not matched to a gene; V was cut back by 3 bases and J by 6 bases. The CDR3 here is CASSSGQVENTIYF. In DNA form, the CDR3 reads TGCGCCAGCAGCTCCGGACAGGTCGAAAACACCATATATTTT. Filled out from reference TRBV5-1 and TRBJ1-3, the complete variable domain reads KAGVTQTPRYLIKTRGQQVTLSCSPISGHRSVSWYQQTPGQGLQFLFEYFSETQRNKGNFPGRFSGRQFSNSRSEMNVSTLELGDSALYLCASSSGQVENTIYFGEGSWLTVV.

This chain links TRBV27 with TRBJ1-2; D perhaps matches TRBD1 (5 bases). Germline-derived CDR1 and CDR2 are MNHEY and SMNVEV (reference sequence). Between the trimmed V and J ends, which lost 10 bases and 3 bases, there was a span of 27 bases. CDR3 length: 17 amino acids. The DNA of the CDR3 is TGTGCCATATATATCCCCCAGGAGACCAGGGCCCACTATGGCTACACCTTC. Its translation is CAIYIPQETRAHYGYTF.

The chain combines TRBV28 with TRBJ1-4; D gene unclear. The CDR3 length is 14 residues. V lost 5 bases and J 5 bases, leaving 12 bases between the germline ends. Germline-derived CDR1 and CDR2 are MDHEN and SYDVKM. This CDR3 is CASSLRQRNEKLFF. CDR3 DNA: TGTGCCAGCAGTCTCCGGCAGCGCAATGAAAAACTGTTTTTT.

This clone was counted once. J is TRBJ1-4 and V is TRBV27; D gene unclear. Trimming cost V 5 bases and J 8 bases, with 12 bases left between them. The germline gives CDR1 MNHEY, CDR2 SMNVEV (reference sequence). The CDR3 contains 13 residues. The CDR3 region has the DNA TGTGCCAGCAGTCCCCCGACCGAAGAAAAACTGTTTTTT. Its translation is CASSPPTEEKLFF.

This chain joins TRBV28 and TRBJ2-2; 11 positions match TRBD2. CDR1 MDHEN and CDR2 SYDVKM come from the germline V gene. This CDR3 contains 15 residues. V shed 6 bases, J shed 2 bases, and the junction held 2 bases outside the gene matches. The chain's CDR3 is CASRLAGANTGELFF. In nucleotides, the CDR3 is TGTGCCAGCAGACTAGCGGGAGCAAACACCGGGGAGCTGTTTTTT.

This clone counts as medium-sized. The chain recombines TRBV11-2 with TRBJ1-1; no definite D call. Germline V gives CDR1 SGHAT, CDR2 FQNNGV. V was shortened by 4 bases and J by 1 base, with 10 bases between the two germline ends. This CDR3 spans 14 amino acids. The CDR3 DNA reads TGTGCCAGCAGCTCGGCCCGCTGGAACACTGAAGCTTTCTTT. Translation gives CASSSARWNTEAFF.

The chain has TRBV7-3 and TRBJ2-3; D remains unclear. This CDR3 comprises 13 residues. Trimming removed 1 base at V and 5 bases at J, with 7 bases between. Germline V CDR1 and CDR2: SGHTA, FQGTGA. The CDR3 bases are TGTGCCAGCAGCTTAAGTTACCAAGATACGCAGTATTTT. Encoded protein: CASSLSYQDTQYF.

The genes are TRBV7-2 and TRBJ2-3; TRBD2 aligns across 7 bases. The germline gives CDR1 SGHTA, CDR2 FQGNSA. After removal of 0 bases from V and 0 bases from J, the junction contained 3 bases not matched to a gene. The CDR3 spans 16 residues. CDR3 sequence: CASSLAASGSTDTQYF. For the CDR3, the DNA is TGTGCCAGCAGCTTAGCGGCTAGCGGAAGCACAGATACGCAGTATTTT. The whole variable domain, filled in from reference TRBV7-2 and TRBJ2-3, reads GAGVSQSPSNKVTEKGKDVELRCDPISGHTALYWYRQSLGQGLEFLIYFQGNSAPDKSGLPSDRFSAERTGGSVSTLTIQRTQQEDSAVYLCASSLAASGSTDTQYFGPGTRLTVL.

V is TRBV30 and J is TRBJ2-3; 12 bases map to TRBD2. This CDR3 is built from 17 residues. Unmatched junction bases numbered 11, after V lost 4 bases and J lost 3 bases. The germline V gene encodes CDR1 GTSNPN and CDR2 SVGIG (reference sequence). CDR3 DNA: TGTGCCTGGAAACTAGCGGGGGGCCCCGGATTAACAGATACGCAGTATTTT. Encoded protein: CAWKLAGGPGLTDTQYF. Supplemented by reference TRBV30 and TRBJ2-3, the full variable domain reads SQTIHQWPATLVQPVGSPLSLECTVEGTSNPNLYWYRQAAGRGLQLLFYSVGIGQISSEVPQNLSASRPQDRQFILSSKKLLLSDSGFYLCAWKLAGGPGLTDTQYFGPGTRLTVL.

The chain carries TRBV11-2 and TRBJ2-2; D assignment may be TRBD1 or TRBD2 (6 bases each). Trimming removed 1 base at V and 7 bases at J, with 13 bases between. Looked up from germline, CDR1 is SGHAT and CDR2 is FQNNGV. This CDR3 is built from 15 residues. The DNA for the CDR3 is TGTGCCAGCAGCTTAGTTGGGGGGCAGAACGGGGAGCTGTTTTTT. Its translation: CASSLVGGQNGELFF.

This clone was detected a few times. The chain employs TRBV7-2 and TRBJ1-6; D ambiguous. V lost 3 bases and J 5 bases, leaving 11 bases between the germline ends. Germline V lookup: CDR1 SGHTA, CDR2 FQGNSA. The CDR3 is made up of 15 amino acids. CDR3: CASSFYTVDNSPLHF. CDR3 DNA sequence: TGTGCCAGCAGCTTTTATACAGTCGATAATTCACCCCTCCACTTT.

This chain uses TRBV6-1 with TRBJ2-1, with 12 bases identical to TRBD2. The CDR3 has 17 amino acids. J gave up 5 bases and V 4 bases, and 9 bases lay outside the gene matches. Germline CDR1 is MNHNS and CDR2 is SASEGT. The CDR3 nucleotides read TGTGCCAGCAGTGTCACACCACTAGCGGGAGGTAACAATGAGCAGTTCTTC. The encoded protein is CASSVTPLAGGNNEQFF.

J is TRBJ1-2 and V is TRBV10-3; 11 nucleotides line up with TRBD1. The germline V gene has CDR1 ENHRY and CDR2 SYGVKD. Trimming took 9 bases from V and 5 from J; bases not matched to a gene: 5. There are 13 residues in the CDR3. The CDR3 nucleotides are TGTGCCATGAAAGGACAGGGGGCTTATGGCTACACCTTC. Protein product: CAMKGQGAYGYTF.